The entry that follows covers one TCR beta chain sequence. No antigen is known for it. The data were taken from a study of vaccination effects on CD4 cells after COVID-19. Study-wide background: Sampling occurred a median 72 days post second dose, range 14 to 241.

Researchers isolated CD4+ T cells once approximately eleven days of culture had elapsed. Between March and December 2020, the person had a SARS-CoV-2 infection that PCR confirmed. Everyone in the study got two shots of either the BNT162b2 or mRNA-1273 vaccine. Assay used: immunoSEQ multiplex PCR; TCRdb lists only in-frame clones, some missing. Of 45,000 to 55,000 clones detected, under 85% appear once; the ten largest clones hold about 5.4%. CDR3 length: 15 residues. V trimming: 5 bases; J trimming: 6 bases; junction bases outside the gene matches: 11. Germline CDR1 is LNHDA and CDR2 is SQIVND (reference sequence).

The chain combines TRBV19 with TRBJ1-2; 8 bases map to TRBD1. Sequenced material: CD4+ T cells from PBMCs cultured without peptide, taken after COVID-19 vaccination. This clonotype originated in a human donor who had a prior SARS-CoV-2 infection. CDR3 bases: TGTGCCAGTAGTGCCTCAACAGGGGGAGCGGATGGCTACACCTTC. Amino acid sequence: CASSASTGGADGYTF.